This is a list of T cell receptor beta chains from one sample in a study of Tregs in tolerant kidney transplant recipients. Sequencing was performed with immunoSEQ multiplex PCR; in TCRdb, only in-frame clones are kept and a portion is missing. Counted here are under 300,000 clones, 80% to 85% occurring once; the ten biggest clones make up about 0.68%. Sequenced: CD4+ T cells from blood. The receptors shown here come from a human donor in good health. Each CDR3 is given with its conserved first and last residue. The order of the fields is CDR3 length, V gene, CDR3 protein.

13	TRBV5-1	CASSFELGNEQFF
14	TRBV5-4	CASSPPRDLNEQFF
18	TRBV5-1	CASSLAGRRGFSGNTIYF
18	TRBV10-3	CAIRPSGTWGQENTEAFF
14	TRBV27	CASSTTGTTYGYTF
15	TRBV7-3	CASSENRDQNTEAFF
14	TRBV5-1	CASSLGPQNTEAFF
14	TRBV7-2	CASSLGVGKWEAFF
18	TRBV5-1	CASSLIPNRGRGDNEQFF
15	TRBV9	CASSVDIGGYNEQFF
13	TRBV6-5	CASSPRRDSGFWF
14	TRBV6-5	CASSYSGQNQPQHF
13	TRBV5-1	CASSLDYFYEQYF